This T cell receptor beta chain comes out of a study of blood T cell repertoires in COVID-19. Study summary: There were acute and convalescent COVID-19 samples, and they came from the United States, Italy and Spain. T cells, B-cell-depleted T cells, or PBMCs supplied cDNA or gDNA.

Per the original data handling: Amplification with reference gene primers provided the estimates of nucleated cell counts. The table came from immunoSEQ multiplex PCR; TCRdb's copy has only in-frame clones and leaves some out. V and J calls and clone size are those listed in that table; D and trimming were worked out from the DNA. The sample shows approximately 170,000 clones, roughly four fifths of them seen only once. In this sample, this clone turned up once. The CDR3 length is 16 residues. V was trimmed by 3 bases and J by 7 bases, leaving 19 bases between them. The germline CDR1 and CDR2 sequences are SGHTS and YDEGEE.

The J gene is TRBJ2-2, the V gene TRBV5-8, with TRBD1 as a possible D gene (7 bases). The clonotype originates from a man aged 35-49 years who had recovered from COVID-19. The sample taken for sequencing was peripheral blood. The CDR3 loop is CASSYRGLRGSGELFF. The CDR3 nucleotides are TGTGCCAGCAGCTACCGGGGACTCAGGGGGAGCGGGGAGCTGTTTTTT.